This T cell receptor beta chain appears in the sequencing data of a study of PD-L1 blockade in urothelial cancer. As for the study in general: Study patients had been treated with 0 to 3 previous chemotherapy regimens. Analyses used blood from 3 weeks (second dose) and 6 weeks after treatment start.

Germline CDR1 is SEHNR and CDR2 is FQNEAQ (reference sequence). There are 12 residues in the CDR3. The V end lost 0 bases, the J end lost 5 bases, and 4 bases lay between the germline ends. Here immunoSEQ multiplex PCR was the method, and the copy in TCRdb shows in-frame clones only, minus some. The data hold fewer than 90,000 clones, with approximately 90% observed a single time. A word on this clone: Different DNA sequences within this sample yield the same CDR3.

The time point: peripheral blood 6 weeks after treatment start. Patients' cancers were locally advanced or metastatic urothelial carcinomas. The material was PBMCs, obtained around atezolizumab (anti-PD-L1) treatment. This clonotype was sampled from an elderly woman with urothelial cancer. This chain connects TRBV7-9 to TRBJ2-5; D is ambiguous. CDR3 sequence: CASSLARETQYF. CDR3 bases: TGTGCCAGCAGCTTAGCGCGGGAGACCCAGTACTTC.